This is a list of T cell receptor beta chains from one sample in a study of CD8+CD57+ T cells in acquired aplastic anemia. Each CDR3 protein is one row after TCRdb ran MiXCR on the reads. The sample shows about 180,000 distinct CDR3 sequences, around 50% of them seen only once. Sequenced sample: sorted CD4+, CD8+, or CD8+CD57+ T cells (not recorded which) from PBMCs. The receptors were gathered from a human donor with aplastic anemia. The CDR3 runs from the conserved cysteine through the conserved F or W. Each record gives: CDR3 DNA, CDR3 protein, J gene, D gene, clone size, V gene. A D gene is named only where the DNA matches it firmly. Clone size is given for some rows only: seen once, a few or many times, or a class if the clone is expanded.

DNA: TGTGCCAGCAGTCCCCGGGACAGCGGAAACACCATATATTTT
CDR3: CASSPRDSGNTIYF
J: TRBJ1-3
D: TRBD1
size: few
V: TRBV6-1

DNA: TGTGCCAGCAGCTTATCGTATACAGATACGCAGTATTTT
CDR3: CASSLSYTDTQYF
J: TRBJ2-3
D: .
size: .
V: TRBV13

DNA: TGTGCCAGCAGCTTCGACCCGAACACTGAAGCTTTCTTT
CDR3: CASSFDPNTEAFF
J: TRBJ1-1
D: .
size: .
V: TRBV7-3

DNA: TGTGCCAGTAGTTTGACAGGGATTAACAATCAGCCCCAGCATTTT
CDR3: CASSLTGINNQPQHF
J: TRBJ1-5
D: TRBD1
size: .
V: TRBV19

DNA: TGCGCCAGCAGTTCCAAAGTCGAGGATATTCAATTGGAGACCCAGTACTTC
CDR3: CASSSKVEDIQLETQYF
J: TRBJ2-5
D: .
size: .
V: TRBV5-1

DNA: TGTGCCACCAGTGATAGGGACAGGGGGCGGGTAGAGACCCAGTACTTC
CDR3: CATSDRDRGRVETQYF
J: TRBJ2-5
D: TRBD1
size: .
V: TRBV24-1

DNA: TGTGCCACCCGTCGGGGGAACACTGAAGCTTTCTTT
CDR3: CATRRGNTEAFF
J: TRBJ1-1
D: .
size: once
V: TRBV7-6

DNA: TGTGCCAGCAGCTTAGCAGGGGCGATAAACATTCAGTACTTC
CDR3: CASSLAGAINIQYF
J: TRBJ2-4
D: .
size: .
V: TRBV11-2

DNA: TGTGCCAGCAGCCCGGGACGGGTGAACACTGAAGCTTTCTTT
CDR3: CASSPGRVNTEAFF
J: TRBJ1-1
D: .
size: many
V: TRBV12-3/TRBV12-4

DNA: TGTGCCAGCAGCTTAAAGGGGGCTAGCACAGATACGCAGTATTTT
CDR3: CASSLKGASTDTQYF
J: TRBJ2-3
D: TRBD1
size: .
V: TRBV7-3

DNA: TGTGCCACCAGTGATTTGACAGGGGTTCTGAACACTGAAGCTTTCTTT
CDR3: CATSDLTGVLNTEAFF
J: TRBJ1-1
D: TRBD1
size: many
V: TRBV24-1

DNA: TGTGCCAGCAAACGGGCTGGTGAGCAGTTCTTC
CDR3: CASKRAGEQFF
J: TRBJ2-1
D: .
size: .
V: TRBV19

DNA: TGTGCCACCAGTAACCAGGGAACAGATACGCAGTATTTT
CDR3: CATSNQGTDTQYF
J: TRBJ2-3
D: .
size: many
V: TRBV24-1